These T cell receptor beta chains were read from a single sample in a study of post-analysis software for immune sequencing data. A single record per CDR3 protein comes from TCRdb applying MiXCR to the PCR reads. Of fewer than 850,000 distinct CDR3 sequences in the sample, less than 35% are singletons; the top ten hold around 0.56%. Sequenced input: blood. All receptors come from a girl aged 5-17 years with multiple sclerosis. Both conserved end residues are part of each CDR3. The D gene is left open where the match is weak. The size field is filled for only some rows; it gives once, few, many or a size class.

.,TRBJ2-1,TRBV20-1,TRBD2,CSAHTSGGSSYNEQFF,TGCAGTGCCCATACTAGCGGGGGCAGCTCCTACAATGAGCAGTTCTTC
few,TRBJ2-4,TRBV9,.,CASSVGSGSEAKNIQYF,TGTGCCAGCAGCGTAGGCTCGGGATCGGAAGCCAAAAACATTCAGTACTTC
.,TRBJ2-1,TRBV7-2,.,CASSLAEVNEQFF,TGTGCCAGCAGCTTAGCGGAAGTAAATGAGCAGTTCTTC
.,TRBJ2-5,TRBV14,.,CASSQRFWGAGTQYF,TGTGCCAGCAGCCAAAGATTCTGGGGAGCCGGGACCCAGTACTTC
.,TRBJ2-2,TRBV2,.,CASSPRGGYTGELFF,TGTGCCAGCAGTCCCAGGGGCGGGTACACCGGGGAGCTGTTTTTT
.,TRBJ2-3,TRBV20-1,TRBD2,CSARNLGTTTDTQYF,TGCAGTGCTAGAAATCTTGGGACTACCACAGATACGCAGTATTTT
few,TRBJ2-1,TRBV5-1,.,CASSTFGRADSNEQFF,TGCGCCAGCAGCACCTTTGGGCGGGCCGATTCCAATGAGCAGTTCTTC
few,TRBJ2-7,TRBV27,TRBD1,CASSLSRDRGEQYF,TGTGCCAGCAGTTTATCTCGTGACAGGGGCGAGCAGTACTTC
.,TRBJ2-7,TRBV28,TRBD2,CASSLPPLAGGDYEQYF,TGTGCCAGCAGTTTACCGCCACTAGCGGGAGGGGACTACGAGCAGTACTTC
.,TRBJ2-5,TRBV20-1,.,CSARAGGLVTQYF,TGCAGTGCTAGAGCGGGGGGCCTCGTGACCCAGTACTTC
.,TRBJ1-1,TRBV7-9,.,CASSLRGARDTEAFF,TGTGCCAGCAGCTTAAGGGGGGCGAGGGACACTGAAGCTTTCTTT
.,TRBJ2-3,TRBV20-1,TRBD1,CSARAPDRGWDTQYF,TGCAGTGCTAGGGCCCCGGACAGGGGTTGGGATACGCAGTATTTT
few,TRBJ2-4,TRBV6-5,TRBD2,CASSRRGLAGGFEQYF,TGTGCCAGCAGTAGACGGGGACTAGCGGGAGGGTTTGAGCAGTACTTC
.,TRBJ1-6,TRBV7-2,TRBD1,CASSLVPGTVKNSPLHF,TGTGCCAGCAGCTTAGTCCCAGGGACAGTAAAGAATTCACCCCTCCACTTT
few,TRBJ2-3,TRBV9,.,CASSVDADPSTDTQYF,TGTGCCAGCAGCGTAGATGCCGATCCTAGCACAGATACGCAGTATTTT
.,TRBJ2-5,TRBV7-2,.,CASSQGLFQETQYF,TGTGCCAGCAGCCAGGGACTCTTTCAAGAGACCCAGTACTTC
.,TRBJ2-7,TRBV14,.,CASSQVHYEQYF,TGTGCCAGCAGCCAAGTGCACTACGAGCAGTACTTC
.,TRBJ1-1,TRBV29-1,.,CSASGSMNTEAFF,TGCAGCGCCTCGGGGAGCATGAACACTGAAGCTTTCTTT
.,TRBJ1-1,TRBV15,.,CATSGTRTEAFF,TGTGCCACCAGTGGGACCCGGACTGAAGCTTTCTTT
.,TRBJ2-7,TRBV10-3,TRBD2,CVISESLGLAVSYEQYF,TGTGTCATCAGTGAGTCGTTGGGACTAGCGGTCTCCTACGAGCAGTACTTC
.,TRBJ2-7,TRBV24-1,.,CATSDPGSRPYEQYF,TGTGCCACCAGTGATCCAGGTTCGCGCCCCTACGAGCAGTACTTC
.,TRBJ2-7,TRBV5-1,.,CASSPELHSYEQYF,TGCGCCAGCAGCCCGGAACTACACTCCTACGAGCAGTACTTC